The sequence of this T cell receptor (beta chain) was determined in a study of T cell responses to AZD1222 COVID-19 vaccine. The study's findings and limits: There were mostly white British donors and more females than males, and clonal diversity was possibly underestimated. Spike-specific TCR breadth and depth both grew after two AZD1222 doses.

Repertoires were generated with immunoSEQ multiplex PCR, while TCRdb's copy carries only in-frame clones and drops some. This repertoire shows 150,000 to 200,000 clones, roughly 93% found once; its top ten account for about 9.3%. Of note for this clone: Its target is unknown.

Material: peripheral blood, obtained on day 0 of AZD1222 vaccination. This sequence originates from an adult in good health.

DNA for the CDR3: TGTGCCAGCAGCGCGGGACTCCCCAATGAGCAGTTCTTC. It translates to CASSAGLPNEQFF. V is TRBV9 and J is TRBJ2-1, with a possible D match to TRBD2 (6 bases). CDR1 is SGDLS and CDR2 is YYNGEE in the germline V gene. This CDR3 contains 13 residues. The V end lost 3 bases, the J end lost 6 bases, and 10 bases lay between the germline ends.